A selection of T cell receptor beta chains follows, all from one sample in a study of T cell responses to AZD1222 COVID-19 vaccine. The protocol was immunoSEQ multiplex PCR, while the TCRdb copy is restricted to in-frame clones and leaves out a portion. The sample holds 93,000 or so clones, 91% seen once. The material sequenced was peripheral blood, taken on day 0 of AZD1222 vaccination. The receptors here all came from an adult in good health. CDR3s include the opening cysteine and the closing phenylalanine or tryptophan. Fields, in order: V gene, clone size, D gene, J gene, CDR3 DNA, CDR3 protein. D genes are given only for firm matches. Only part of the rows carry a size: once, few, many, or a class if the clone is expanded.

V gene: TRBV6-5
clone size: .
D gene: .
J gene: TRBJ1-1
CDR3 DNA: TGTGCCACCCGCCCCCGGGGAAAGAACACTGAAGCTTTCTTT
CDR3 protein: CATRPRGKNTEAFF

V gene: TRBV5-8
clone size: .
D gene: .
J gene: TRBJ2-7
CDR3 DNA: TGTGCCAGCAGCTCGGATTCGGGGCCCCTTTACTACGAGCAGTACTTC
CDR3 protein: CASSSDSGPLYYEQYF

V gene: TRBV28
clone size: .
D gene: TRBD1
J gene: TRBJ1-2
CDR3 DNA: TGTGCCAGCAGGGCACGCGGGACAGGGGGGGGCTATGGCTACACCTTC
CDR3 protein: CASRARGTGGGYGYTF

V gene: TRBV12-3/TRBV12-4
clone size: .
D gene: .
J gene: TRBJ1-1
CDR3 DNA: TGTGCCAGCAGGGGCCCCCGGGATGAAGCTTTCTTT
CDR3 protein: CASRGPRDEAFF

V gene: TRBV5-1
clone size: .
D gene: .
J gene: TRBJ2-1
CDR3 DNA: TGCGCCAGCAGCTTGGGCCTTTGGAGAGGGTCCTACAATGAGCAGTTCTTC
CDR3 protein: CASSLGLWRGSYNEQFF

V gene: TRBV19
clone size: once
D gene: TRBD2
J gene: TRBJ2-4
CDR3 DNA: TGTGCCAGTAGTGCGCTAGCGGGAGGATCCAAAAACATTCAGTACTTC
CDR3 protein: CASSALAGGSKNIQYF

V gene: TRBV3-1/TRBV3-2
clone size: .
D gene: .
J gene: TRBJ2-7
CDR3 DNA: TGTGCCAGCAGCACACACCAGAGCCGGGGCGACTCCTACGAGCAGTACTTC
CDR3 protein: CASSTHQSRGDSYEQYF

V gene: TRBV24-1
clone size: .
D gene: .
J gene: TRBJ1-5
CDR3 DNA: TGTGCCAGTCAGAGAAGCGGCAATCAGCCCCAGCATTTT
CDR3 protein: CASQRSGNQPQHF

V gene: TRBV28
clone size: .
D gene: TRBD1
J gene: TRBJ1-6
CDR3 DNA: TGTGCCAGCAGCACACAGGGGTTTTCACCCCTCCACTTT
CDR3 protein: CASSTQGFSPLHF

V gene: TRBV4-1
clone size: few
D gene: .
J gene: TRBJ2-5
CDR3 DNA: TGCGCCAGCAGCGTTCGCGGGACAAGACAAGAGACCCAGTACTTC
CDR3 protein: CASSVRGTRQETQYF

V gene: TRBV7-2
clone size: .
D gene: TRBD2
J gene: TRBJ2-3
CDR3 DNA: TGTGCCAGCAGCCCTCTAGCGGGAAACACCCCAGATACGCAGTATTTT
CDR3 protein: CASSPLAGNTPDTQYF

V gene: TRBV3-1/TRBV3-2
clone size: .
D gene: TRBD1
J gene: TRBJ1-2
CDR3 DNA: TGTGCCAGCAGCCAAGAAGGACAGGGAGGCGGCTACACCTTC
CDR3 protein: CASSQEGQGGGYTF

V gene: TRBV18
clone size: .
D gene: .
J gene: TRBJ2-3
CDR3 DNA: TGTGCCAGCTCACCAATAACAGCAGATACGCAGTATTTT
CDR3 protein: CASSPITADTQYF

V gene: TRBV4-1
clone size: .
D gene: .
J gene: TRBJ1-1
CDR3 DNA: TGCGCCAGCAGCCAAGATCGGGCCCGGAACATGAACACTGAAGCTTTCTTT
CDR3 protein: CASSQDRARNMNTEAFF

V gene: TRBV24-1
clone size: .
D gene: .
J gene: TRBJ2-1
CDR3 DNA: TGTGCCACCAGTGATTTCGGGTACAATGAGCAGTTCTTC
CDR3 protein: CATSDFGYNEQFF

V gene: TRBV29-1
clone size: .
D gene: .
J gene: TRBJ2-7
CDR3 DNA: TGCAGCCCTAAGGCCCCCGGGACAAGATCCTACGAGCAGTACTTC
CDR3 protein: CSPKAPGTRSYEQYF

V gene: TRBV11-1
clone size: .
D gene: .
J gene: TRBJ2-1
CDR3 DNA: TGTGCCAGCAGCACTCTCACAGGGAGCTCCTACAATGAGCAGTTCTTC
CDR3 protein: CASSTLTGSSYNEQFF

V gene: TRBV28
clone size: .
D gene: .
J gene: TRBJ2-1
CDR3 DNA: TGTGCCAGCAGTTTAGGGGCAGGGAGACCCAAGAGTGAGCAGTTCTTC
CDR3 protein: CASSLGAGRPKSEQFF

V gene: TRBV15
clone size: .
D gene: TRBD1
J gene: TRBJ2-7
CDR3 DNA: TGTGCCACCAGCAGAGGGGGACAGGGTGGTTACGAGCAGTACTTC
CDR3 protein: CATSRGGQGGYEQYF

V gene: TRBV18
clone size: .
D gene: .
J gene: TRBJ2-7
CDR3 DNA: TGTGCCAGCTCACATGGACAGATTTACGAGCAGTACTTC
CDR3 protein: CASSHGQIYEQYF

V gene: TRBV7-9
clone size: .
D gene: .
J gene: TRBJ1-2
CDR3 DNA: TGTGCCAGCAGCTTAATTAACGGTCCGGGCTACACCTTC
CDR3 protein: CASSLINGPGYTF

V gene: TRBV28
clone size: once
D gene: .
J gene: TRBJ1-5
CDR3 DNA: TGTGCCACCCTGAATGGGGGGCACGGCAATCAGCCCCAGCATTTT
CDR3 protein: CATLNGGHGNQPQHF